The next 8 T cell receptor beta chains were all read from a single sample in a study of blood T cell repertoires in COVID-19. The repertoire was sequenced with immunoSEQ multiplex PCR; TCRdb's copy has only in-frame clones and lacks some. Here the sample spans about 130,000 clones, 81% being singletons. Sequenced input: peripheral blood. The origin of the receptors is a woman between 50 and 59 years old with acute or convalescent COVID-19.

The chain is built from TRBV5-1 and TRBJ1-1; TRBD1 matches at 7 bases. J lost 4 bases, V lost 4 bases, and 7 bases had no gene match. The CDR3 runs to 14 residues. Germline assignment: CDR1 SGHRS and CDR2 YFSETQ. DNA of the CDR3: TGCGCCAGCAGCGGAACAGGGGTTAGCACTGAAGCTTTCTTT. Translated: CASSGTGVSTEAFF.

V is TRBV19 and J is TRBJ1-5; 11 nucleotides match TRBD1. Per germline, CDR1 LNHDA and CDR2 SQIVND (reference sequence). V lost 5 bases, J lost 4 bases, and 7 bases stayed unmatched. CDR3 size: 16 residues. The CDR3: CASSPTGTGGNQPQHF. The CDR3 nucleotides are TGTGCCAGTAGTCCGACCGGGACAGGGGGAAATCAGCCCCAGCATTTT.

The chain is built from TRBV28 and TRBJ2-3; 10 nucleotides match TRBD2. Germline loops: CDR1 MDHEN, CDR2 SYDVKM. The CDR3 runs 16 residues. The V gene end was trimmed by 3 bases and the J gene end by 5 bases; junction bases not matched to a gene: 8. The CDR3 reads CASSFPSGSRVDTQYF. For the CDR3, the DNA is TGTGCCAGCAGTTTTCCTAGCGGGAGCAGGGTAGATACGCAGTATTTT.

The J gene is TRBJ2-3, the V gene TRBV7-9, with D perhaps TRBD1 (5 bases). Per germline, CDR1 SEHNR and CDR2 FQNEAQ (reference sequence). This CDR3 comprises 16 residues. Trimming cost V 0 bases and J 4 bases, with 14 bases left between them. CDR3 sequence reads: CASSLARVLGADTQYF. CDR3 DNA: TGTGCCAGCAGCTTAGCCAGGGTCCTAGGCGCAGATACGCAGTATTTT.

DNA of the CDR3: TGTGCCAGCAGCGAGACAGTTCATACCTACAATGAGCAGTTCTTC. Its translation: CASSETVHTYNEQFF. V and J are TRBV9 and TRBJ2-1, with D perhaps matching TRBD1 (5 bases). The germline V and J ends were trimmed by 3 bases and 2 bases, with 12 bases remaining between them. Germline CDR1 SGDLS, CDR2 YYNGEE. The CDR3 totals 15 residues.

The chain carries TRBV19 and TRBJ1-5, with 7 bases matching TRBD1. V was clipped by 4 bases and J by 3 bases; unmatched bases: 3. Germline V CDR1 and CDR2: LNHDA, SQIVND (reference sequence). The CDR3 loop spans 14 amino acids. The CDR3 loop is CASSTGTVNQPQHF. CDR3 DNA sequence: TGTGCCAGTAGTACCGGGACAGTCAATCAGCCCCAGCATTTT. The full variable domain, its missing parts supplied by reference TRBV19 and TRBJ1-5, is DGGITQSPKYLFRKEGQNVTLSCEQNLNHDAMYWYRQDPGQGLRLIYYSQIVNDFQKGDIAEGYSVSREKKESFPLTVTSAQKNPTAFYLCASSTGTVNQPQHFGDGTRLSIL.

This clone is a singleton in its sample. CDR3 loop: CASAGTVNSPLHF. The CDR3 DNA follows: TGCGCCAGCGCCGGGACAGTAAATTCACCCCTCCACTTT. This chain links TRBV5-1 with TRBJ1-6; 7 bases fit TRBD1. The CDR3 is 13 residues long. J lost 7 bases, V lost 7 bases, and 5 bases had no gene match. Germline V CDR1 and CDR2: SGHRS, YFSETQ.

CDR3 sequence (DNA): TGTGCCAGCAGTTTAGAAGACTACTATGGCTACACCTTC. Amino acids: CASSLEDYYGYTF. This chain connects TRBV12-3 or TRBV12-4 to TRBJ1-2, with D hard to call. V lost 1 base, J lost 3 bases, and 6 bases lay in between. The CDR3 has 13 amino acids.